A single sample gave rise to the 2 T cell receptor beta chains below, sequenced in a study of T cell responses to AZD1222 COVID-19 vaccine. Libraries were prepared by immunoSEQ multiplex PCR; TCRdb keeps only in-frame clonotypes and omits some of them. The sample holds roughly 70,000 clones, around 89% seen once. The sequencing here drew on peripheral blood, taken 28 days after the second dose of the MenACWY control vaccine. The receptors derive from an adult who received the MenACWY meningococcal vaccine as a control.

This clone showed up just once. The chain carries TRBV19 and TRBJ1-1, with 10 positions matching TRBD1. The CDR3 is 15 residues long. The germline gives CDR1 LNHDA, CDR2 SQIVND (reference sequence). With V trimmed by 7 bases and J by 5 bases, 10 bases remained unmatched. This chain's CDR3 is CASIYTGQGDTEAFF. In DNA form, the CDR3 reads TGTGCCAGTATTTACACCGGACAGGGGGATACTGAAGCTTTCTTT.

V and J are TRBV7-6 and TRBJ2-5, with 7 bases matching TRBD2. Germline V gives CDR1 SGHVS, CDR2 FNYEAQ. This CDR3 is built from 15 residues. V shed 5 bases and J 1 base; nucleotides not matched to a gene: 7. The CDR3 reads CASSKRREAQETQYF. CDR3 nucleotide sequence: TGTGCCAGCAGCAAGAGACGGGAGGCCCAAGAGACCCAGTACTTC. Filled out from reference TRBV7-6 and TRBJ2-5, the complete variable domain reads GAGVSQSPRYKVTKRGQDVALRCDPISGHVSLYWYRQALGQGPEFLTYFNYEAQQDKSGLPNDRFSAERPEGSISTLTIQRTEQRDSAMYRCASSKRREAQETQYFGPGTRLLVL.